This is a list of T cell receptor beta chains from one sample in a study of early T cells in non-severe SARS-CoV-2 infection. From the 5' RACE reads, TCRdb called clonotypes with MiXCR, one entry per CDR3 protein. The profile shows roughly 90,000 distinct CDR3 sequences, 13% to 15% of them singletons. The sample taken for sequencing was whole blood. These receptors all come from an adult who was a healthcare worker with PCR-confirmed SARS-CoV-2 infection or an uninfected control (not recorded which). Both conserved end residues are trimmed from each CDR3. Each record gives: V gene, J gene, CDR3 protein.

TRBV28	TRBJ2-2	ASSRMDTGELF
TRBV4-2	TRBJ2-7	ASSQELGRGAYEQY
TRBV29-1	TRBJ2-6	SVGDSGANVLT
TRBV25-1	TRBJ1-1	ASLGQGNTEAF
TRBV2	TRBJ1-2	ASRPTALYGYT
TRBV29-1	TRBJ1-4	SVEISGGQLF
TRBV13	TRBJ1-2	ASSLQGRGHGYGYT
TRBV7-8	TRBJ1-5	ASSLIQGPINQPQH
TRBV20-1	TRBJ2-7	SARAMGYEQY
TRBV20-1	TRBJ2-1	SARYNEQF
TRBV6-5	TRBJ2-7	ASSYSGASGGSYEQY
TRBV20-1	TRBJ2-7	SARDRSFSYEQY
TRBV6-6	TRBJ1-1	ASRRPGQGNTEAF
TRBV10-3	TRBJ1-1	AVRSEVNTEAF
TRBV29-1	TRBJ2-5	SVGTSRETQY
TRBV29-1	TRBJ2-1	SGLSGALYNEQF
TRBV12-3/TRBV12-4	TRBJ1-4	ASSRDRGGEKLF
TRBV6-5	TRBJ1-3	ASSYSRQGNSGNTIY
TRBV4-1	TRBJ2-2	ASRDGTGSNTGELF
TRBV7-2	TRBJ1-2	ASSRQGSRAGYGYT
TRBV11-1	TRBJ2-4	ASSLDSAGVQY
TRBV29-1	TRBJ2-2	SVIPQGGGELF
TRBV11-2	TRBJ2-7	ASSFPRTGGDEQY
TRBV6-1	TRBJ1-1	ASRRGGGGEAF
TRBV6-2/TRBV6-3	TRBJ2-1	ASSYSLAGEQF
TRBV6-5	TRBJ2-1	ASRDSGVDEQF
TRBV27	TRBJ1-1	ASSLWGINTEAF
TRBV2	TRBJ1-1	ATGPGVGTEAF
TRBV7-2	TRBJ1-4	ASSLPRRDNEKLF
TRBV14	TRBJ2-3	ASSPIPSGGSDTQY
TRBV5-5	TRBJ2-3	ASSWGITDTQY
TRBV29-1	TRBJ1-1	SAVGTVRLEAF
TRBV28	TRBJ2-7	ASSRGTSGDYEQY
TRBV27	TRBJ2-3	ASSNFGTDTQY
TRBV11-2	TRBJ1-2	ASSSNTDPFYGYT
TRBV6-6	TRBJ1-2	ASQARDRGYGYT
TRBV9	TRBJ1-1	ASSSSGGDTEAF
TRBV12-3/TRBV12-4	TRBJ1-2	ASRRDRGVSNYGYT
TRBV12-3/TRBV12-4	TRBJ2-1	ASSLGGSSNEQF
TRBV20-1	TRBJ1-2	SLSGGPEGYT
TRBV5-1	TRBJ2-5	ASSSGFGETQY
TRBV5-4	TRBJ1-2	ASSRSDPSGYT
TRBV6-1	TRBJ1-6	ASRGERDNSPLH
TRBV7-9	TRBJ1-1	ASTRNERAGTEAF
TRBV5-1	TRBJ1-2	ASSTEQGYGYT
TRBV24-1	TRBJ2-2	ATQWGRGTGELF
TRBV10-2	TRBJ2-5	ASSEGLSGGTQY
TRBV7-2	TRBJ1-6	ASSPRQGTNSPLH
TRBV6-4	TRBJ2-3	ASSNGLAGGDTQY
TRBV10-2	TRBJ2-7	ASSESRGQVSSYEQY
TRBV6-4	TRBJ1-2	ASSDMGDYGYT
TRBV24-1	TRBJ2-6	ATSDFTGANVLT
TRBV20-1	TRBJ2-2	SARATLANTGELF
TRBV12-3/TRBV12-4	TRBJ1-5	ASSYTGGGGQPQH
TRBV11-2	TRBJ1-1	ASSFGQSEAF